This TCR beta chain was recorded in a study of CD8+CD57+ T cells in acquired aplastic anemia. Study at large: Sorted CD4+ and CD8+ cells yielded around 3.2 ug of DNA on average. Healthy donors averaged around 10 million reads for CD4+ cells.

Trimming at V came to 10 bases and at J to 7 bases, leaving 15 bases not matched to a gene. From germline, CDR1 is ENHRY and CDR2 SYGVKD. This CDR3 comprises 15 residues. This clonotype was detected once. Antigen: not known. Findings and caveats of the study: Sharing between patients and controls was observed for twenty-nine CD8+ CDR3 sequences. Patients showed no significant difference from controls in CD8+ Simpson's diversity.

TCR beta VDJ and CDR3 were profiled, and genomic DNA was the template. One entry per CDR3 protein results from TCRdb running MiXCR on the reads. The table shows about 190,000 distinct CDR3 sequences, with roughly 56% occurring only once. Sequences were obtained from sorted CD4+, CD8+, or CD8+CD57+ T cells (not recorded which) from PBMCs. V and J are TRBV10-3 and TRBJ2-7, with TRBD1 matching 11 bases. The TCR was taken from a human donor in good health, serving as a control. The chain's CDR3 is CASSFEDRGPKEQYF. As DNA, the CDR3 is TGTGCCAGCAGCTTTGAGGACAGGGGGCCTAAAGAGCAGTACTTC.